Sequencing of this T cell receptor beta chain was carried out in a study of cytomegalovirus exposure and HLA in healthy donors. Study context: A data release that came early held about 89 million unique TCRs from HLA-typed donors.

V lost 3 bases to trimming and J lost 10 bases, with 16 bases between them. The CDR3 loop spans 14 amino acids. Germline-derived CDR1 and CDR2 are SGDLS and YYNGEE. It was with 60 Vbeta and 13 Jbeta primers that the PCR ran. Measured with immunoSEQ multiplex PCR; TCRdb has only the in-frame clones, and not every one. The sample shows about 250,000 clones, roughly two thirds of them seen only once. Whole-study results and caveats: Further analysis was carried out later, and it showed several of the most significant clusters appearing linked to common viral pathogens. With DRB1 most and HLA-C fewest, TCR association rates differed between HLA loci in a later analysis. In a later analysis, productive TCRs from donors in an Asian-associated ancestry cluster reportedly carried fewer N-insertions than the cohort mean.

In regard to this clone: The antigen is undetermined.

The gene calls are TRBV9 and TRBJ1-4; D is undetermined. This sequence originates from a female donor in good health and CMV-seronegative. The sample was PBMCs. The CDR3 reads CASSATRTGGKLFF. Written as DNA, the CDR3 is TGTGCCAGCAGCGCGACTCGGACGGGAGGAAAACTGTTTTTT.